Described below is a single T cell receptor beta chain sequence and its context. Antigen unknown. Rearranged V-D-J TRB sequences were amplified with a mixed TRB-A/B primer pool. TCRdb processed the multiplex PCR reads anew with MiXCR; each CDR3 protein has one entry. The sample has fewer than 2,500 distinct CDR3 sequences, around 20% seen once; the top ten hold roughly 7.4%. Amplification of TCR beta used genomic DNA extracted from peripheral blood. This record comes from a study of T cell repertoires in aging, cancer and after chemotherapy. Study summary: Pre- and post-chemotherapy samples were paired from chronic lymphocytic leukemia patients treated with fludarabine- or bendamustine-based regimens.

The study's findings and limits: Immunological memory after chemotherapy cannot be judged from the repertoire data. Compared with age-matched healthy donors, untreated hematological or solid cancer patients showed higher blood TCR clonality.

V dropped 7 bases and J dropped 3 bases, with 19 bases sitting between them. This CDR3 contains 15 residues. Germline V gene lookup returns CDR1 WSHSY and CDR2 SAAADI. The chain is built from TRBV10-2 and TRBJ2-7; the D is unclear. The sequence was obtained from a human donor with a blood cancer. The sequencing sample was made of blood. The CDR3 protein is CASTSNREAHYEQYF. The DNA for the CDR3 is TGCGCCAGCACCTCAAACAGAGAGGCTCACTACGAGCAGTACTTC.